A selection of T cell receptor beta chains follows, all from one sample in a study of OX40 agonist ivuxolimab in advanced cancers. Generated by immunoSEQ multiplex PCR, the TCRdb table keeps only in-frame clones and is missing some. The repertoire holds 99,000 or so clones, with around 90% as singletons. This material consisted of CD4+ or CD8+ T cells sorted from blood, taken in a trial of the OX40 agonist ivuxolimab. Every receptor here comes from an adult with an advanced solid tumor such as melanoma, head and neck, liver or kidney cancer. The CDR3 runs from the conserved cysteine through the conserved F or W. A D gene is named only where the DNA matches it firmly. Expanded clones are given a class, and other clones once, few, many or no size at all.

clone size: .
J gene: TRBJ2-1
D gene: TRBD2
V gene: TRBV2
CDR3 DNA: TGTGCCAGCAGGAGCCGGACTAGCGGGGGTGAGCAGTTCTTC
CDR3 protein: CASRSRTSGGEQFF

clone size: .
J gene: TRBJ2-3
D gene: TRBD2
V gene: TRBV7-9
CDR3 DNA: TGTGCCAGCAGCTTGGGACTAGCGGGAGGGCGCACAGATACGCAGTATTTT
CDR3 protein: CASSLGLAGGRTDTQYF

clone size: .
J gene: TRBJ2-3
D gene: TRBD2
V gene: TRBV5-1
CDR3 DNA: TGCGCCAGCAGCTTGGCCTTTAGCGGGCGCACAGATACGCAGTATTTT
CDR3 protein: CASSLAFSGRTDTQYF

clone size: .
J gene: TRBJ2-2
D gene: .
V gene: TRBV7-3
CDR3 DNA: TGTGCCAGCAGCTCCGGGGCGGGGCGGGGCACCGGGGAGCTGTTTTTT
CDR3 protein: CASSSGAGRGTGELFF

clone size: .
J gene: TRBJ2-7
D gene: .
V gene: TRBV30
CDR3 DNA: TGTGCCTGGAGTAAGGGGGAGTCTAAGGTGGTCTACGAGCAGTACTTC
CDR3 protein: CAWSKGESKVVYEQYF

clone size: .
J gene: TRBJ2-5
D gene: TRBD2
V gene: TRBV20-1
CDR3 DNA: TGCAGTGCCAGCGGGGGGGGGACCCAGTACTTC
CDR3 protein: CSASGGGTQYF

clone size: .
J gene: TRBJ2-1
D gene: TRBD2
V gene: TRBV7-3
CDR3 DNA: TGTGCCAGCAGCCAGCTCCCAGCGGGAGTTAATGAGCAGTTCTTC
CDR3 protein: CASSQLPAGVNEQFF

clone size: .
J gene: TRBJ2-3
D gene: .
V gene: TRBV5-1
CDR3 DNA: TGCGCCAGCAGCTTGCGGGGAGCCTCTAGCACAGATACGCAGTATTTT
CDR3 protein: CASSLRGASSTDTQYF

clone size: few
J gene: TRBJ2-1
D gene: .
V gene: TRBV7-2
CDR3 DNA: TGTGCCAGCAGCCCACGGACAGAATACAATGAGCAGTTCTTC
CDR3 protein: CASSPRTEYNEQFF

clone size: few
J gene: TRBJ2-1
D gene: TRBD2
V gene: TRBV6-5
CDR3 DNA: TGTGCCAGCAGTTCGCCCGGGACTAGCATTTACAATGAGCAGTTCTTC
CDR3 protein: CASSSPGTSIYNEQFF

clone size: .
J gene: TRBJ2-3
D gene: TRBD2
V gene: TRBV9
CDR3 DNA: TGTGCCAGCAGCGGAGTGACTAGCGGGTATAGCACAGATACGCAGTATTTT
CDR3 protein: CASSGVTSGYSTDTQYF

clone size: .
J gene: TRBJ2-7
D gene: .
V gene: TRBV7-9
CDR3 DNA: TGTGCCAGCAGCTTAGAATGGGGTGGCGAGCAGTACTTC
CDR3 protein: CASSLEWGGEQYF

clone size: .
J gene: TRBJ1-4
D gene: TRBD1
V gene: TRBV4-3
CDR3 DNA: TGCGCCAGCAGCCATTCCGGGACAGGGGGTGAAAAACTGTTTTTT
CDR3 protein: CASSHSGTGGEKLFF

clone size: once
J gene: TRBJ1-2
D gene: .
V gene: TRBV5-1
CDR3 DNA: TGCGCCAGCAGCTTGGCGGGCAGTTCTAACTATGGCTACACCTTC
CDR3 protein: CASSLAGSSNYGYTF

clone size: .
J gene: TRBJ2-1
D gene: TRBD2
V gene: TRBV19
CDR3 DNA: TGTGCCAGTGGGACTAGCGGGAGTGGTGAGCAGTTCTTC
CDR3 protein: CASGTSGSGEQFF

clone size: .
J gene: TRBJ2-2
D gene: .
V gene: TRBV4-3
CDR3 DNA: TGCGCCAGCAGCCCCCAACCACATGGGGGCACCGGGGAGCTGTTTTTT
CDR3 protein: CASSPQPHGGTGELFF

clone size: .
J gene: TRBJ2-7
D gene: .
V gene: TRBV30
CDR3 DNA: TGTGCCTGGAGTGTTAGGGGTTCGGTTCTATACAGCTCCTACGAGCAGTACTTC
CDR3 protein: CAWSVRGSVLYSSYEQYF

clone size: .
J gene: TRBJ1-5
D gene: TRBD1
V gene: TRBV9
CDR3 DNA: TGTGCCAGCAGCGCAGGACAGGGAGATTTCAATCAGCCCCAGCATTTT
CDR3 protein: CASSAGQGDFNQPQHF

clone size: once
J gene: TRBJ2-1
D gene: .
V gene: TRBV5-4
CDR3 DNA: TGTGCCAGCAGCCCGCAACAAGACGGAAACAATGAGCAGTTCTTC
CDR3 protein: CASSPQQDGNNEQFF

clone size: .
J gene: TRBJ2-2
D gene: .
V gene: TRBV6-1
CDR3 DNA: TGTGCCAGCCCACCGAACACCGGGGAGCTGTTTTTT
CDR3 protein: CASPPNTGELFF

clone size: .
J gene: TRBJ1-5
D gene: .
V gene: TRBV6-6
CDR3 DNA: TGTGCCAGCGCTGTCATAGGTAGCAATCAGCCCCAGCATTTT
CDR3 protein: CASAVIGSNQPQHF

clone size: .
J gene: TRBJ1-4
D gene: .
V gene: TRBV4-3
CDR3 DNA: TGCGCCAGCAGCCAAGGGATATGGGGAGACTCGGGAAAACTGTTTTTT
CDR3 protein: CASSQGIWGDSGKLFF

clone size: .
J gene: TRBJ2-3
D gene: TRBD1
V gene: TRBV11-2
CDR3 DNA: TGTGCCAGCAGCTTAGACGGGACAGGGCGAGGCACAGATACGCAGTATTTT
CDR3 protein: CASSLDGTGRGTDTQYF

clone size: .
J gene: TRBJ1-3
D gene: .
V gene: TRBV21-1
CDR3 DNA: TGTGCCAGCAGCAAATGCCGGGACAGTCGCTCTGGAAACACCATATATTTT
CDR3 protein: CASSKCRDSRSGNTIYF

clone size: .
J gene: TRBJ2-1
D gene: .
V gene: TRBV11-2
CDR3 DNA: TGTGCCAGCAGCTTAGAACTTGAGCAGTTCTTC
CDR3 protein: CASSLELEQFF

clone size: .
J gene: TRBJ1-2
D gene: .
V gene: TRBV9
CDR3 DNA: TGTGCCAGCAGCGGAGGTTCTAAGGGCTACACCTTC
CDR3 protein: CASSGGSKGYTF

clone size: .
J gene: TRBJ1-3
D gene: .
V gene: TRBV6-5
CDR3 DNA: TGTGCCAGCAGAAGGACGCTTGGAAACACCATATATTTT
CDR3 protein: CASRRTLGNTIYF

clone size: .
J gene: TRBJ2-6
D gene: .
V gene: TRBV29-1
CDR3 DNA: TGCAGCGTTTCCCCAGGGTCCTCTGGGGCCAACGTCCTGACTTTC
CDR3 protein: CSVSPGSSGANVLTF

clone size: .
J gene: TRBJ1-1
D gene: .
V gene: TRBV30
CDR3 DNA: TGTGCCTGGTCAGGGCGGGTGGGCACTGAAGCTTTCTTT
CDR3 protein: CAWSGRVGTEAFF

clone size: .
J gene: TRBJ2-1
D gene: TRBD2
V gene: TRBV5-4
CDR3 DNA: TGTGCCAGCAGCTTGGGGACTAGCGGGAGTAATGAGCAGTTCTTC
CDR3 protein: CASSLGTSGSNEQFF

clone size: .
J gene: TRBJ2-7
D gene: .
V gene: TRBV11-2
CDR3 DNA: TGTGCCAGCAGCCGTAAAGGGGGAGGCATAAACTACGAGCAGTACTTC
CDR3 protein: CASSRKGGGINYEQYF

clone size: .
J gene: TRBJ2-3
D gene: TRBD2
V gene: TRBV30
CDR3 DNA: TGTGCCTCCCTAAGGGGAGGGCCCACAGATACGCAGTATTTT
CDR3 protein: CASLRGGPTDTQYF

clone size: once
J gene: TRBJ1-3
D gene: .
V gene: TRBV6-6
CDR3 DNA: TGTGCCAGCAGTCTCCGTGGGACGGATGGAAACACCATATATTTT
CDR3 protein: CASSLRGTDGNTIYF

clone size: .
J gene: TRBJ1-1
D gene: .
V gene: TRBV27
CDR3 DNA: TGTGCCAGCAGCATGCAGTTGGAGAACACTGAAGCTTTCTTT
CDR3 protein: CASSMQLENTEAFF

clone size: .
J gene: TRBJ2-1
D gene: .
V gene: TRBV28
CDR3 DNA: TGTGCCAGCAGTTTTGGCTATGAGCAGTTCTTC
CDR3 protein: CASSFGYEQFF

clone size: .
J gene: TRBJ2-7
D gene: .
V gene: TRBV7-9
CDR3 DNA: TGTGCCAGCAGCCCCGCCCCCTCCGGGATCCCGGATGAGCAGTACTTC
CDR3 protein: CASSPAPSGIPDEQYF

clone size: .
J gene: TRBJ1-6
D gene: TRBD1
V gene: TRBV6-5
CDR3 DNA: TGTGCCAGCAGTTTATCCGGGACAGGGCTGAATTCACCCCTCCACTTT
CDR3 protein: CASSLSGTGLNSPLHF

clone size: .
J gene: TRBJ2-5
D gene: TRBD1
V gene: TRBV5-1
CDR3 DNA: TGCGCCAGCAGCTTCAGGGGGACAGGATATGAGACCCAGTACTTC
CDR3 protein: CASSFRGTGYETQYF

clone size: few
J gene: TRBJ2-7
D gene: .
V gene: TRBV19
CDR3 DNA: TGTGCCAGTAGTATTGAAAGGGCCTACGAGCAGTACTTC
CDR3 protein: CASSIERAYEQYF

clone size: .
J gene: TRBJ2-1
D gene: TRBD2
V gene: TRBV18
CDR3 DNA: TGTGCCAGCTCTTTAACCGGGACTAGCTACAATGAGCAGTTCTTC
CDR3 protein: CASSLTGTSYNEQFF

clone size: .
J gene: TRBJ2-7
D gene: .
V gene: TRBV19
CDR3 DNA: TGTGCCAGTAGTATAACAGGGAGCTCCTACGAGCAGTACTTC
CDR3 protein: CASSITGSSYEQYF

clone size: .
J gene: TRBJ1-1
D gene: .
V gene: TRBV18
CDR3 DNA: TGTGCCAGCTCACCGGGGCGGGAGGAAGCTTTCTTT
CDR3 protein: CASSPGREEAFF

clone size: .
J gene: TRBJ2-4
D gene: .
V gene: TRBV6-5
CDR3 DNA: TGTGCCAGCAGCCGTACCTTCTCAGGGGACATTCAGTACTTC
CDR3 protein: CASSRTFSGDIQYF

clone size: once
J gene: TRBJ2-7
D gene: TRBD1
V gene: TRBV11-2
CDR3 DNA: TGTGCCAGCAGCCCAACCGGGACAGGGGGCGACGAGCAGTACTTC
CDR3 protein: CASSPTGTGGDEQYF

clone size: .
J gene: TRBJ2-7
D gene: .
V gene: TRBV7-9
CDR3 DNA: TGTGCCAGCAGCCTACGGCGAGAGCAGTACTTC
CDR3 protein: CASSLRREQYF

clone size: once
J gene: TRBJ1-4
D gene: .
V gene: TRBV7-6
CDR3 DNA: TGTGCCAGCAGCCCCAACCCGGCAACTAATGAAAAACTGTTTTTT
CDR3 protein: CASSPNPATNEKLFF

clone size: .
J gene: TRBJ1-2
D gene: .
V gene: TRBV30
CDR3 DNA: TGTGCCTGGATAGAAAATAACTATGGCTACACCTTC
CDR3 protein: CAWIENNYGYTF

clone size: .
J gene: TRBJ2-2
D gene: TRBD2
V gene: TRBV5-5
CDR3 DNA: TGTGCCAGCAGCTTGTTAGCGGGAGGGCCGACCACCGGGGAGCTGTTTTTT
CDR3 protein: CASSLLAGGPTTGELFF

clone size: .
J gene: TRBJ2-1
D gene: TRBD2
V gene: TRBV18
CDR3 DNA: TGTGCCAGCTCACCCAGACTAGCGGGAGGACTAAGCTCCTACAATGAGCAGTTCTTC
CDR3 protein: CASSPRLAGGLSSYNEQFF

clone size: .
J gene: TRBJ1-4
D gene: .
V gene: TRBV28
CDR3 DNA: TGTGCCAGCAAAGAAGCCCCGGCAACTAATGAAAAACTGTTTTTT
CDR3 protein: CASKEAPATNEKLFF

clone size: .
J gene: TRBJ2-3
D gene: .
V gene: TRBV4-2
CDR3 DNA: TGTGCCAGCAGCCAAGATGGGCAGGGGCCACCCACAGATACGCAGTATTTT
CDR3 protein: CASSQDGQGPPTDTQYF

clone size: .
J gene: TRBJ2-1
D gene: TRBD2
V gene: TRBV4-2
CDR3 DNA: TGTGCCAGCAGCCAAGAGTCTAGCGGATCCTACAATGAGCAGTTCTTC
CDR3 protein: CASSQESSGSYNEQFF